One and the same sample provided the 23 T cell receptor beta chains below, sequenced in a study of T cell changes during pregnancy in multiple sclerosis. Profiling relied on immunoSEQ multiplex PCR, and the TCRdb table lists in-frame clones only, not all of them. The repertoire holds approximately 100,000 clones, with around 93% as singletons. The sequenced sample was peripheral blood, obtained before pregnancy. The receptors come from a female donor with multiple sclerosis, enrolled in a pregnancy study.

V usage is TRBV30 and J usage is TRBJ1-3; D is perhaps TRBD1 (5 bases). V shed 2 bases and J shed 2 bases, with 16 bases lying between them. Germline V gene lookup returns CDR1 GTSNPN and CDR2 SVGIG (reference sequence). The CDR3 is 16 amino acids. In DNA, the CDR3 is TGTGCCTGGAGTACGAGGGGACTTAGGACTGGAAACACCATATATTTT. As protein: CAWSTRGLRTGNTIYF. Variable domain in full (rest from reference TRBV30 and TRBJ1-3): SQTIHQWPATLVQPVGSPLSLECTVEGTSNPNLYWYRQAAGRGLQLLFYSVGIGQISSEVPQNLSASRPQDRQFILSSKKLLLSDSGFYLCAWSTRGLRTGNTIYFGEGSWLTVV.

The V call is TRBV27, the J call TRBJ2-5; D is perhaps TRBD2 (6 bases). CDR3 length: 14 residues. Germline CDR1 MNHEY, CDR2 SMNVEV (reference sequence). V was clipped by 3 bases and J by 5 bases, with 13 bases between them. The CDR3 loop is CASSFGGAGETQYF. CDR3 DNA sequence: TGTGCCAGCAGTTTTGGCGGGGCAGGGGAGACCCAGTACTTC.

The genes are TRBV5-1 and TRBJ2-2; 9 bases are shared with TRBD1. This CDR3 spans 15 amino acids. Germline V gives CDR1 SGHRS, CDR2 YFSETQ. The V gene end was trimmed by 2 bases and the J gene end by 4 bases; junction bases not matched to a gene: 3. CDR3 in amino acids: CASSFETGGTGELFF. The CDR3 coding sequence is TGCGCCAGCAGCTTTGAGACAGGGGGCACCGGGGAGCTGTTTTTT.

The V call is TRBV19, the J call TRBJ1-1; weak D call: TRBD1 (6 bases). This CDR3 contains 17 residues. V lost 7 bases, J lost 1 base, and 22 bases lay in between. CDR1 and CDR2 (germline): LNHDA, SQIVND (reference sequence). The CDR3 region has the DNA TGTGCCAGTATGAACAGGGAGAGGATTATACCGAACACTGAAGCTTTCTTT. It is translated as CASMNRERIIPNTEAFF. The variable domain in full, with the rest retrieved from reference TRBV19 and TRBJ1-1, is DGGITQSPKYLFRKEGQNVTLSCEQNLNHDAMYWYRQDPGQGLRLIYYSQIVNDFQKGDIAEGYSVSREKKESFPLTVTSAQKNPTAFYLCASMNRERIIPNTEAFFGQGTRLTVV.

V and J are TRBV6-1 and TRBJ2-7; D is uncertain. Trimming removed 5 bases from V and 4 bases from J, with 18 bases in between. Germline CDR1 MNHNS, CDR2 SASEGT. The CDR3 has 15 amino acids. DNA of the CDR3: TGTGCCAGCAGTCCCCCATCTAGAGGCTTGTACGAGCAGTACTTC. This codes for CASSPPSRGLYEQYF.

The chain couples TRBV19 to TRBJ1-1, with D possibly being TRBD1 (6 bases). The CDR3 runs to 13 residues. Germline V gives CDR1 LNHDA, CDR2 SQIVND (reference sequence). Trimming took off 4 bases at V and 4 bases at J, with 10 bases between the two ends. CDR3 DNA sequence: TGTGCCAGTAGTACAGGGGAGAGCACTGAAGCTTTCTTT. Its protein is CASSTGESTEAFF.

This clone has just one count. This chain connects TRBV2 to TRBJ2-7; D is perhaps TRBD1 (5 bases). Germline loops: CDR1 SNHLY, CDR2 FYNNEI. The CDR3 is 15 amino acids. V lost 4 bases, J lost 1 base, and 14 bases lay in between. CDR3 amino acids: CASSGQGSSSYEQYF. Here the CDR3 DNA reads TGTGCCAGCAGTGGCCAGGGATCGTCGTCCTACGAGCAGTACTTC.

The chain joins TRBV6-1 to TRBJ2-2; 11 bases line up with TRBD2. There are 17 residues in the CDR3. CDR1 MNHNS and CDR2 SASEGT come from the germline V gene. Trimming at V came to 4 bases and at J to 3 bases, leaving 7 bases not matched to a gene. The CDR3 region is CASSAYTSGSYTGELFF. The CDR3 coding sequence is TGTGCCAGCAGTGCATATACTAGCGGGAGCTACACCGGGGAGCTGTTTTTT.

The chain couples TRBV4-1 to TRBJ1-2; TRBD1 matches at 12 bases. From germline, CDR1 is MGHRA and CDR2 YSYEKL. V was clipped by 2 bases and J by 0 bases; unmatched bases: 4. The CDR3 totals 17 residues. The CDR3 DNA sequence: TGCGCCAGCAGCCAACCGGGACAGGGGGCGACTAACTATGGCTACACCTTC. It yields the protein CASSQPGQGATNYGYTF.

J is TRBJ2-7 and V is TRBV19; D is perhaps TRBD1 (6 bases). The CDR3 consists of 14 residues. With 3 bases removed from V and 3 bases from J, the gap between germline ends came to 12 bases. CDR1 is LNHDA and CDR2 is SQIVND in the germline V gene (reference sequence). CDR3 sequence reads: CASSIGQSGYEQYF. The CDR3 region has the DNA TGTGCCAGTAGTATCGGACAGAGCGGCTACGAGCAGTACTTC.

The V call is TRBV9, the J call TRBJ2-1, with 8 bases aligning to TRBD2. The V gene end was trimmed by 7 bases and the J gene end by 9 bases; junction bases not matched to a gene: 12. CDR3 length: 14 residues. CDR1 and CDR2 from the germline V gene are SGDLS and YYNGEE. The CDR3 sequence is CASAEAGERGEQFF. CDR3 DNA sequence: TGTGCCAGCGCAGAAGCGGGAGAGAGGGGTGAGCAGTTCTTC.

The J gene is TRBJ1-2, the V gene TRBV4-1; TRBD1 matches 8 bases. Per the germline V gene, CDR1 is MGHRA and CDR2 is YSYEKL. Trimming removed 0 bases from V and 2 bases from J; junction bases left unmatched: 5. The CDR3 consists of 16 residues. For the CDR3, the DNA is TGCGCCAGCAGCCAAGAGATTAGACAGGGGAACTATGGCTACACCTTC. Protein sequence: CASSQEIRQGNYGYTF.

The chain is built from TRBV6-1 and TRBJ1-2; D is perhaps TRBD1 (5 bases). V lost 0 bases, J lost 8 bases, and 10 bases lay in between. This CDR3 is 13 amino acids long. Germline V lookup: CDR1 MNHNS, CDR2 SASEGT. The CDR3 loop reads CASSEARRGGYTF. CDR3 DNA: TGTGCCAGCAGTGAAGCGCGGAGGGGCGGCTACACCTTC.

J is TRBJ2-5 and V is TRBV7-9, with D perhaps TRBD2 (6 bases). This CDR3 is built from 13 residues. Germline loops: CDR1 SEHNR, CDR2 FQNEAQ (reference sequence). V lost 4 bases and J lost 5, with 11 bases in between. The CDR3 region is CASSSPGGETQYF. CDR3 in DNA: TGTGCCAGCAGCTCCCCTGGAGGGGAGACCCAGTACTTC.

The chain combines TRBV27 with TRBJ2-7; weak D call: TRBD2 (6 bases). Trimming pared 3 bases from V and 5 bases from J, leaving 8 bases between. This CDR3 is built from 12 residues. CDR1 and CDR2 from the germline V gene are MNHEY and SMNVEV (reference sequence). CDR3 nucleotide sequence: TGTGCCAGCAGTTTGGGGGGTGACGAGCAGTACTTC. Translated: CASSLGGDEQYF.

V gene TRBV6-4 combines with J gene TRBJ2-1, with D unclear. Trimming shortened V by 4 bases and J by 5 bases, and 12 bases separated the two germline ends. Germline-derived CDR1 and CDR2 are MRHNA and SNTAGT. This CDR3 has 14 amino acids. This CDR3 is CASSGREDHNEQFF. The CDR3 DNA sequence: TGTGCCAGCAGTGGAAGAGAGGATCACAATGAGCAGTTCTTC.

This clone was seen a handful of times. The rearrangement links TRBV10-1 to TRBJ2-2; D unclear. Germline V gives CDR1 WNHNN, CDR2 SYGVQD (reference sequence). The length of the CDR3 is 15 residues. Trimming took 3 bases from V and 4 from J, leaving 12 bases between them. CDR3 bases: TGCGCCAGCAGTGATGAGAGTACCTTCACCGGGGAGCTGTTTTTT. Its translation is CASSDESTFTGELFF.

The chain joins TRBV4-2 to TRBJ2-3; 14 nucleotides agree with TRBD2. Germline CDR1 is LGHNA and CDR2 is YNFKEQ. V dropped 0 bases and J dropped 0; count of bases not matched to a gene: 8. This CDR3 comprises 20 residues. This chain's CDR3 is CASSQERLAGGIGSTDTQYF. The CDR3 DNA reads as TGTGCCAGCAGCCAAGAACGACTAGCGGGAGGGATCGGCAGCACAGATACGCAGTATTTT.

The J gene is TRBJ2-7, the V gene TRBV6-1, with 9 nucleotides matching TRBD1. Germline lookup yields CDR1 MNHNS and CDR2 SASEGT. J gave up 4 bases and V 9 bases, and 13 bases lay outside the gene matches. This CDR3 has 15 amino acids. CDR3 coding DNA: TGTGCCAGTACAGGGGGCTTAGACGCACTATACGAGCAGTACTTC. Its translation is CASTGGLDALYEQYF.

This sequence joins TRBV5-1 and TRBJ1-2; no clear D gene. V was shortened by 6 bases and J by 4 bases, with 16 bases between the two germline ends. The V gene's germline CDR1 is SGHRS and CDR2 YFSETQ. The CDR3 has 14 residues. The CDR3 bases are TGCGCCAGCACCCTTAACAGAGCCTTCTATGGCTACACCTTC. Translation: CASTLNRAFYGYTF.

This sequence joins TRBV28 and TRBJ2-1; D is perhaps TRBD2 (6 bases). The V end lost 3 bases, the J end lost 0 bases, and 9 bases lay between the germline ends. Germline values: CDR1 MDHEN, CDR2 SYDVKM. This CDR3 contains 15 residues. The CDR3 coding sequence is TGTGCCAGCAGTTTCTCGGGAGTCTCCTACAATGAGCAGTTCTTC. Its translation: CASSFSGVSYNEQFF.

The gene calls are TRBV6-5 and TRBJ1-1; D is ambiguous. Trimming took 6 bases from V and 1 from J, leaving 9 bases between them. Germline lookup yields CDR1 MNHEY and CDR2 SVGAGI. This CDR3 has 13 amino acids. The CDR3 is CASRRQANTEAFF. For the CDR3, the DNA is TGTGCCAGCAGACGACAAGCGAACACTGAAGCTTTCTTT.

V usage is TRBV27 and J usage is TRBJ2-2, with D unresolved. Germline V gene sequence: CDR1 MNHEY, CDR2 SMNVEV (reference sequence). V was cut by 3 bases and J by 6 bases, with 11 bases left in between. This CDR3 has 14 amino acids. The CDR3 spells CASSLTLGAGELFF. CDR3 nucleotide sequence: TGTGCCAGCAGTTTGACCCTAGGTGCCGGGGAGCTGTTTTTT.